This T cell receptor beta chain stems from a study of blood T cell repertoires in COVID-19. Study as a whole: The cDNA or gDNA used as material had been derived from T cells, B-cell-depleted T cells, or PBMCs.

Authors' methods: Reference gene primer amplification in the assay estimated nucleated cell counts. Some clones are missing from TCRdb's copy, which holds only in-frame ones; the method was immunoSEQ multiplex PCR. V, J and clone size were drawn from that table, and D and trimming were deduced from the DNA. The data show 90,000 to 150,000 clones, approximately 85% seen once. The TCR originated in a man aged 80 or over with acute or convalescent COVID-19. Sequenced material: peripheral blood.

The CDR3 region is CSASAYYEQYF. The DNA of the CDR3 is TGCAGTGCTAGTGCGTATTACGAGCAGTACTTC. This rearrangement joins TRBV20-1 to TRBJ2-7; D unresolved. The V end was cut by 3 bases, the J end by 4 bases, with 7 bases between. This CDR3 has 11 residues. In germline, CDR1 is DFQATT, CDR2 SNEGSKA (reference sequence).